This TCR beta chain was found in a study of graft-versus-host responses after intestinal transplantation. Study background: The transplants performed in recipients were multivisceral, liver-intestinal, or isolated intestinal. Recipients were all induced with anti-thymocyte globulin, then given tacrolimus and steroids for roughly 3 years.

V shed 5 bases and J shed 3 bases, with 26 bases lying between them. Looked up from germline, CDR1 is GTSNPN and CDR2 is SVGIG (reference sequence). There are 18 residues in the CDR3. Points from the study as a whole: Early post-transplant HvG declines were associated with peak circulating GvH clone levels.

Sequenced by immunoSEQ multiplex PCR; TCRdb stores in-frame clones only, minus some. The sample records over 85,000 clones, roughly 91% being singletons. With regard to this clone: What it binds is unknown.

This sequence originates from a human donor who was the organ donor for an intestinal transplant. The J gene is TRBJ1-5, the V gene TRBV30, with D perhaps matching TRBD1 (5 bases). This sample comprised unstimulated CD4+ T cells sorted from spleen or lymph node cells, obtained before transplant. In nucleotides, the CDR3 is TGTGCCTGGGGATCCCCACGCGCTGGGCAGGGCTACAATCAGCCCCAGCATTTT. Residues: CAWGSPRAGQGYNQPQHF.